One and the same sample provided the 13 T cell receptor beta chains below, sequenced in a study of regulatory T cells in long-lasting Graves disease. Investigators prepared the TCR beta libraries by applying iRepertoire HTBI primers and Arm-PCR of CDR3 regions. TCRdb reanalysed the multiplex PCR reads using MiXCR and keeps one entry per CDR3 protein. The sample holds approximately 460,000 distinct CDR3 sequences, 16% seen once. Described time point: newly diagnosed GD, antithyroid drugs for less than 3 months. Following extraction of RNA from PBMCs, that RNA was used to make the TCR library. This sample also appeared in a second study, on T cells in Graves' hyperthyroidism and ophthalmopathy.

Sequencing used peripheral blood mononuclear cells (PBMCs), obtained at new diagnosis, from a patient treated with antithyroid drugs. These receptors came from a young woman with Graves disease.

This sequence joins TRBV28 and TRBJ1-5, with 10 nucleotides matching TRBD1. CDR1 and CDR2 (germline): MDHEN, SYDVKM. The CDR3 runs 16 residues. Germline trimming cut 11 bases from V and 1 base from J; bases unmatched to any gene: 11. CDR3 region: CAGSDRGLISNQPQHF. In DNA form, the CDR3 reads TGTGCCGGGTCAGACAGGGGGCTAATAAGCAATCAGCCCCAGCATTTT.

There are many counts of this clonotype. The chain is built from TRBV5-1 and TRBJ2-7, with D tentatively TRBD1 (6 bases). Germline V gene sequence: CDR1 SGHRS, CDR2 YFSETQ. CDR3 length equals 14 residues. V was pared by 4 bases and J by 4 bases, with 15 bases between. The CDR3 is CASSLGRGWYEQYF. In DNA, the CDR3 is TGCGCCAGCAGCCTGGGCAGGGGCTGGTACGAGCAGTACTTC.

This clonotype was picked up many times. The CDR3 reads CASSGPRLAQLEQYF. CDR3 bases: TGTGCCAGCAGTGGCCCAAGACTAGCGCAACTCGAGCAGTACTTC. The gene calls are TRBV28 and TRBJ2-7, with 8 bases fitting TRBD2. The CDR3 covers 15 residues. CDR1 MDHEN and CDR2 SYDVKM come from the germline V gene. With 5 bases clipped from V and 6 bases from J, the junction kept 12 bases outside the gene matches.

This clonotype was observed many times. The chain combines TRBV6-2 or TRBV6-3 with TRBJ2-1, with a weak D call TRBD2 (5 bases). Germline CDR1 reads MNHEY; CDR2 reads SVGEGT. CDR3 length: 16 residues. Deletions cut 0 bases from V and 5 bases from J, with 14 bases between. As DNA, the CDR3 is TGTGCCAGCAGTTACTCGAGGGCTCAATTAAACAATGAGCAGTTCTTC. As protein: CASSYSRAQLNNEQFF.

The chain employs TRBV9 and TRBJ2-6; perhaps TRBD2 as D (6 bases). The CDR3 totals 17 residues. Germline CDR1 and CDR2: SGDLS and YYNGEE. Trimming took off 5 bases at V and 0 bases at J, with 15 bases between the two ends. For the CDR3, the DNA is TGTGCCAGCAGACATTCCCGGGGGAACTCTGGGGCCAACGTCCTGACTTTC. Amino acid sequence: CASRHSRGNSGANVLTF.

The chain links TRBV11-2 to TRBJ2-7; either TRBD1 or TRBD2 may supply D (5 bases each). Germline assignment: CDR1 SGHAT and CDR2 FQNNGV. CDR3 length: 15 amino acids. Trimming took 4 bases from V and 5 from J, leaving 18 bases between them. The CDR3 nucleotides read TGTGCCAGCAGCTCTTTGGACTCCGTAGGGGACGAGCAGTACTTC. Its protein product is CASSSLDSVGDEQYF.

This clonotype was seen at least ten times. The gene calls are TRBV5-1 and TRBJ2-5; TRBD1 matches at 9 bases. V shed 3 bases, J shed 2 bases, and the junction held 11 bases outside the gene matches. Germline V lookup: CDR1 SGHRS, CDR2 YFSETQ. The CDR3 length is 17 residues. The CDR3 DNA sequence: TGCGCCAGCAGCTCGTGGGACAGGGCGACCCTTCAAGAGACCCAGTACTTC. Translated: CASSSWDRATLQETQYF.

This clonotype was observed at least ten times. V gene TRBV3-1 combines with J gene TRBJ1-4, with TRBD1 as a possible D gene (5 bases). With 4 bases removed from V and 2 bases from J, the gap between germline ends came to 23 bases. The CDR3 has 19 residues. Germline V gene sequence: CDR1 LGHDT, CDR2 YNNKEL (reference sequence). The CDR3 nucleotides are TGTGCCAGCAGCCTTTTAGGGCGGGGCTCCCGGATGACTAATGAAAAACTGTTTTTT. Encoded protein: CASSLLGRGSRMTNEKLFF.

At least ten counts were recorded for this clonotype. J is TRBJ2-7 and V is TRBV11-2; unclear D gene. Trimming pared 0 bases from V and 4 bases from J, leaving 16 bases between. CDR3 length: 16 residues. Germline lookup yields CDR1 SGHAT and CDR2 FQNNGV. CDR3 amino acids: CASSLDPVSRRYEQYF. DNA for the CDR3: TGTGCCAGCAGCTTAGATCCCGTCTCGCGACGTTACGAGCAGTACTTC.

The sample holds a few counts of this clonotype. The chain links TRBV20-1 to TRBJ2-2; 11 bases agree with TRBD2. The CDR3 consists of 15 residues. Trimming cost V 0 bases and J 6 bases; bases outside gene matches: 3. Per the germline V gene, CDR1 is DFQATT and CDR2 is SNEGSKA (reference sequence). The CDR3 sequence is CSARELAGGPGELFF. The CDR3 DNA reads TGCAGTGCTAGAGAATTAGCGGGAGGGCCCGGGGAGCTGTTTTTT.

J is TRBJ1-1 and V is TRBV18, with D hard to call. Germline loops: CDR1 KGHSH, CDR2 LQKENI. This CDR3 spans 12 amino acids. Trimming left V 10 bases short and J 1 base short, with 10 bases between. The CDR3, as DNA: TGTGCCACCCGGACCGGGAACACTGAAGCTTTCTTT. Protein product: CATRTGNTEAFF.

This clonotype has more than one count but fewer than ten. The rearrangement links TRBV10-3 to TRBJ1-5, with D unclear. V lost 8 bases, J lost 5 bases, and 10 bases lay in between. The germline V gene has CDR1 ENHRY and CDR2 SYGVKD. The CDR3 spans 12 residues. The CDR3 bases are TGTGCCATCGGAAACGGCGATCAGCCCCAGCATTTT. Protein: CAIGNGDQPQHF.

Regarding this clonotype: Given a much more abundant clone one base away, this may be a read error. The J gene is TRBJ1-5, the V gene TRBV6-2 or TRBV6-3, with unresolved D. From germline, CDR1 is MNHEY and CDR2 SVGEGT. V dropped 2 bases and J dropped 4 bases, with 6 bases sitting between them. The CDR3 is 13 residues long. This CDR3 is CASSYRRNQPQHF. In DNA, the CDR3 is TGTGCCAGCAGTTACCGGAGAAATCAGCCCCAGCATTTT.